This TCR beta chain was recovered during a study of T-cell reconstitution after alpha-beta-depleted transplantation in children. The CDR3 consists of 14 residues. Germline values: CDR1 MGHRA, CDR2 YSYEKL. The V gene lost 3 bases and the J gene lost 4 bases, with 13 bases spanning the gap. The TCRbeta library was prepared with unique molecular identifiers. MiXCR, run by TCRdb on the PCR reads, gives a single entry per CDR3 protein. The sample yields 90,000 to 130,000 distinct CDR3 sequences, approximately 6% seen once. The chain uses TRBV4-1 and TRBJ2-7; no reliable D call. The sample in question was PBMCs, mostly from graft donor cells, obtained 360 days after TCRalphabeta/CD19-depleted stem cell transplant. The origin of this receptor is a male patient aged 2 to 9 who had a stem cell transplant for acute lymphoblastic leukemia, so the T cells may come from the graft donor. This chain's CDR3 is CASSHAAAGYEQYF. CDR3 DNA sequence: TGCGCCAGCAGCCATGCCGCAGCAGGTTACGAGCAGTACTTC.